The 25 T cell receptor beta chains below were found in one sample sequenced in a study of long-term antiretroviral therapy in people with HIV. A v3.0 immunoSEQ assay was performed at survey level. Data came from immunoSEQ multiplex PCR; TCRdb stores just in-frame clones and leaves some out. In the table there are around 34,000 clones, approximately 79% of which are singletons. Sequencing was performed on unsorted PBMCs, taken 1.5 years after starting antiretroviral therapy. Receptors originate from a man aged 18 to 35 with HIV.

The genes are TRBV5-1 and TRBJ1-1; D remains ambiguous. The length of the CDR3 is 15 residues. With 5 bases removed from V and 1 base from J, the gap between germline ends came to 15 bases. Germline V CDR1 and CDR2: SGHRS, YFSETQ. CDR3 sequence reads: CASSERVGENTEAFF. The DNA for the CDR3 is TGCGCCAGCAGTGAAAGAGTCGGGGAGAACACTGAAGCTTTCTTT.

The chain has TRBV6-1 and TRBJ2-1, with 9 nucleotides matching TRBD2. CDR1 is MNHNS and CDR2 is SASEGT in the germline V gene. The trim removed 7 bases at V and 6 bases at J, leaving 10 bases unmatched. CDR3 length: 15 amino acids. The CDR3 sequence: CASILSGSEGNEQFF. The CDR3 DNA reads TGTGCCAGCATTCTTAGCGGGAGTGAGGGCAATGAGCAGTTCTTC.

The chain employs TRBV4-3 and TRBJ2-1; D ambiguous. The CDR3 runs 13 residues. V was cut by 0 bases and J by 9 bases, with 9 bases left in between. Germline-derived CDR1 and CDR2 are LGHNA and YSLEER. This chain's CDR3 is CASSQDRQPEQFF. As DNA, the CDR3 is TGCGCCAGCAGCCAAGATCGGCAGCCTGAGCAGTTCTTC.

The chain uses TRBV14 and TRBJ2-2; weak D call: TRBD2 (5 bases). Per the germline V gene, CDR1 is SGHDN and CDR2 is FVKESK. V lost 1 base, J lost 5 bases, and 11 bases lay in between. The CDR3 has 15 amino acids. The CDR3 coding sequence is TGTGCCAGCAGCCAAGTACGGGATGGGACCGGGGAGCTGTTTTTT. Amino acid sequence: CASSQVRDGTGELFF.

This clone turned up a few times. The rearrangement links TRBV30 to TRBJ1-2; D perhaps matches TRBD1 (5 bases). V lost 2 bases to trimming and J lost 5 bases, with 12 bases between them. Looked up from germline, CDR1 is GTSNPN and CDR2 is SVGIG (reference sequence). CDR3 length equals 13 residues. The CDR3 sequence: CAWSQGTRYGYTF. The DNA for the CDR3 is TGTGCCTGGAGTCAGGGCACCCGATATGGCTACACCTTC.

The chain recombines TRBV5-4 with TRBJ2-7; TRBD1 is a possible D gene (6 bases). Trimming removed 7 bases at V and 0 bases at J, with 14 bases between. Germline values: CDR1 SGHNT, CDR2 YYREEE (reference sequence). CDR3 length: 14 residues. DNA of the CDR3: TGTGCCAGCTCGAATACAGGGAACTCCTACGAGCAGTACTTC. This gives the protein CASSNTGNSYEQYF.

The CDR3 reads CASSASSTDTQYF. In DNA form, the CDR3 reads TGTGCCAGCAGCGCGTCTAGCACAGATACGCAGTATTTT. This sequence joins TRBV5-4 and TRBJ2-3; D is ambiguous. Trimming removed 4 bases from V and 0 bases from J, with 6 bases in between. Germline V gives CDR1 SGHNT, CDR2 YYREEE (reference sequence). The CDR3 extends over 13 amino acids.

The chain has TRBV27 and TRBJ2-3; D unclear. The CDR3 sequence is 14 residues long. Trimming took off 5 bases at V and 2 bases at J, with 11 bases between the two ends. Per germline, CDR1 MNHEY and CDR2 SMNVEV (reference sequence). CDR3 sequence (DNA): TGTGCCAGCAGTGCACCCGACTTCACAGATACGCAGTATTTT. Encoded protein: CASSAPDFTDTQYF.

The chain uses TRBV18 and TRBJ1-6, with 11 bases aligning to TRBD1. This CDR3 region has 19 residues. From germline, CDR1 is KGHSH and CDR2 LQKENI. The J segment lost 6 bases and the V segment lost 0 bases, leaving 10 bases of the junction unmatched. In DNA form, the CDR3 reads TGTGCCAGCTCACCACCCAGGACAGGGGGCAAGATTGGTAATTCACCCCTCCACTTT. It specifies CASSPPRTGGKIGNSPLHF. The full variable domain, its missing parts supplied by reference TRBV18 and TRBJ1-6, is NAGVMQNPRHLVRRRGQEARLRCSPMKGHSHVYWYRQLPEEGLKFMVYLQKENIIDESGMPKERFSAEFPKEGPSILRIQQVVRGDSAAYFCASSPPRTGGKIGNSPLHFGNGTRLTVT.

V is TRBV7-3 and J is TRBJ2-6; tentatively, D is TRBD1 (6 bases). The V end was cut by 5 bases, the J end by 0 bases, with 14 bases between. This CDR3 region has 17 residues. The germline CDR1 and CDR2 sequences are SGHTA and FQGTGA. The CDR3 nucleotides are TGTGCCAGCAGCACCCGGGACAACTCCTCTGGGGCCAACGTCCTGACTTTC. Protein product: CASSTRDNSSGANVLTF.

In DNA, the CDR3 is TGTGCCAGCAGCGTAGCTGGAAACGAGCAGTACTTC. Translated, it gives CASSVAGNEQYF. The chain uses TRBV9 and TRBJ2-7; D is ambiguous. The CDR3 covers 12 residues. Germline assignment: CDR1 SGDLS and CDR2 YYNGEE. Trimming shortened V by 0 bases and J by 5 bases, and 6 bases separated the two germline ends.

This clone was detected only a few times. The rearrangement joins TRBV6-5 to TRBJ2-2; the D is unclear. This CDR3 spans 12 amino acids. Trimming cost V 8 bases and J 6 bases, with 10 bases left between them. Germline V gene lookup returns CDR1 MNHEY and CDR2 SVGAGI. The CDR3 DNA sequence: TGTGCCAGCTCCCTGCGGTCCGGGGAGCTGTTTTTT. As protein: CASSLRSGELFF.

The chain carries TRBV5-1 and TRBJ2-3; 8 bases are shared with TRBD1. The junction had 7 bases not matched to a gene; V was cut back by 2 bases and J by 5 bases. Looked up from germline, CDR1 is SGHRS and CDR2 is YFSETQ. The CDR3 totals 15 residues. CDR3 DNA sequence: TGCGCCAGCAGCTTTCGTCCAGGGGGCGAAGATACGCAGTATTTT. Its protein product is CASSFRPGGEDTQYF. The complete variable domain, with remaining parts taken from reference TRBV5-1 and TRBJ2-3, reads KAGVTQTPRYLIKTRGQQVTLSCSPISGHRSVSWYQQTPGQGLQFLFEYFSETQRNKGNFPGRFSGRQFSNSRSEMNVSTLELGDSALYLCASSFRPGGEDTQYFGPGTRLTVL.

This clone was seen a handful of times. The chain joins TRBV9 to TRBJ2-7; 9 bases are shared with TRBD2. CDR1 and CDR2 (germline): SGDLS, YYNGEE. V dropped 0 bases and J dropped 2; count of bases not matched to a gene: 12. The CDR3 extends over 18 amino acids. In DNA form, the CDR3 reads TGTGCCAGCAGCGTAGCTCGTAGGGCTAGCGGGATACCCTACGAGCAGTACTTC. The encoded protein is CASSVARRASGIPYEQYF.

CDR3 residues: CASSLGSRQPQHF. For the CDR3, the DNA is TGTGCCAGCAGTTTGGGTTCTAGGCAGCCCCAGCATTTT. The J gene is TRBJ1-5, the V gene TRBV28; D not resolved. CDR1 is MDHEN, CDR2 SYDVKM, per germline. Trimming removed 3 bases from V and 7 bases from J, with 10 bases in between. The CDR3 extends over 13 amino acids.

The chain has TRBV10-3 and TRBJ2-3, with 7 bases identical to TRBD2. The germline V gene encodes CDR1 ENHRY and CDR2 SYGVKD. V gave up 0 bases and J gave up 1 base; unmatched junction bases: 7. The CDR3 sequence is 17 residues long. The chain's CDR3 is CAISESWAGAGTDTQYF. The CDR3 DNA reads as TGTGCCATCAGTGAGTCGTGGGCGGGAGCGGGCACAGATACGCAGTATTTT.

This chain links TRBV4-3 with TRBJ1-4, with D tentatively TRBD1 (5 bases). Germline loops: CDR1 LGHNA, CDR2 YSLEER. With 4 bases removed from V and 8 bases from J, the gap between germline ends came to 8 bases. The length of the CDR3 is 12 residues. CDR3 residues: CASSRRGEKLFF. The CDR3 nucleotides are TGCGCCAGCAGCCGGCGGGGGGAAAAACTGTTTTTT.

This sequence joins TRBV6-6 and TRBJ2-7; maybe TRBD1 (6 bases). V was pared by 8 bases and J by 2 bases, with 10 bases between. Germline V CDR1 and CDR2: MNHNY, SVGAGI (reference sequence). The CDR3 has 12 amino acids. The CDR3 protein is CASSQGTYEQYF. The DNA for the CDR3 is TGTGCCAGCTCTCAGGGGACCTACGAGCAGTACTTC.

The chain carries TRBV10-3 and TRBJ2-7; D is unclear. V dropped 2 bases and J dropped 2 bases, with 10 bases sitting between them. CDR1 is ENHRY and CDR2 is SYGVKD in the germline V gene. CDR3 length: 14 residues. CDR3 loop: CAISEISQTYEQYF. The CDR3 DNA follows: TGTGCCATCAGTGAGATCTCGCAGACCTACGAGCAGTACTTC.

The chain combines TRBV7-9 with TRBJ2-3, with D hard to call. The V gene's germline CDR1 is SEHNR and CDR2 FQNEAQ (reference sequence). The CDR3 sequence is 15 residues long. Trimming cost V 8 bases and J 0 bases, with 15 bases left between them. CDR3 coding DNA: TGTGCCAGCCTTCCACAGAGCCCAAGCACAGATACGCAGTATTTT. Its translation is CASLPQSPSTDTQYF.

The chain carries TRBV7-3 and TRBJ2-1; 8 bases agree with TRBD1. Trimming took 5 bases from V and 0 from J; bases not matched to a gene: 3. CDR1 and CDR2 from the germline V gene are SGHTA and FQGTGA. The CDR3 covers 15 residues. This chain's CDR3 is CASSPQGVSYNEQFF. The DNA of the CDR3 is TGTGCCAGCAGCCCACAGGGGGTCTCCTACAATGAGCAGTTCTTC.

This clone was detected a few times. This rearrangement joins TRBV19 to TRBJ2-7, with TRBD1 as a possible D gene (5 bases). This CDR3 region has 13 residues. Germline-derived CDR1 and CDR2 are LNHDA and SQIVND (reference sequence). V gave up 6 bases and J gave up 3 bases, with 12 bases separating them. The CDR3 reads CASRPQDRYEQYF. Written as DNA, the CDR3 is TGTGCCAGTAGACCACAGGACCGCTACGAGCAGTACTTC.

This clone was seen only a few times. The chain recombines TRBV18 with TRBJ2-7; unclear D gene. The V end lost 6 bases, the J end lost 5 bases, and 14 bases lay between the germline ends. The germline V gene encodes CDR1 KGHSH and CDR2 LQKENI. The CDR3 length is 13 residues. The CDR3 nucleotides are TGTGCCAGCTCCGAGTTGGGCGGAGACGAGCAGTACTTC. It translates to CASSELGGDEQYF.

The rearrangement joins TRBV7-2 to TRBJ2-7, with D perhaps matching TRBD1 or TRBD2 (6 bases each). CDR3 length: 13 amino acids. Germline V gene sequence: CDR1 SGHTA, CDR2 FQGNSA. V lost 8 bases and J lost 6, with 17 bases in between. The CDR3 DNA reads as TGTGCCAGCGGACAGAACGGGGGTCGCGAGCAGTACTTC. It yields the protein CASGQNGGREQYF.

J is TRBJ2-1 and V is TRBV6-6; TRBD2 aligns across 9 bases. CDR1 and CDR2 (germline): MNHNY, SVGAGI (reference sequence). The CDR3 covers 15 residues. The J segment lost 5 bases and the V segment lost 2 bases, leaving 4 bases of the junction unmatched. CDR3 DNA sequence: TGTGCCAGCAGTTACAACCTAGCGGGGAACAATGAGCAGTTCTTC. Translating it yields CASSYNLAGNNEQFF.